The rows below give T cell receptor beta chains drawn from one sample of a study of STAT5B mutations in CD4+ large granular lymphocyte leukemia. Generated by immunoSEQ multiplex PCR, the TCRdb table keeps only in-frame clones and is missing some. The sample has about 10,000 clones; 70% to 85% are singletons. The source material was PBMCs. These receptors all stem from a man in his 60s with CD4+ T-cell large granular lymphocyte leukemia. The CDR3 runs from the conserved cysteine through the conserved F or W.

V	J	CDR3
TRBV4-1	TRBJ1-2	CASSQEGQGSYGYTF
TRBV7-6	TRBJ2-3	CASSLSADTQYF
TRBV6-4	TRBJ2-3	CASSDSGGRGTDTQYF
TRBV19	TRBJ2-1	CASSPWTSGGDNEQFF
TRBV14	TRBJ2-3	CASSHRDTDTQYF
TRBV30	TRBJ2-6	CAWQGQIGGLGANVLTF
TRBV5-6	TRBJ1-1	CASNYYQRGNTEAFF
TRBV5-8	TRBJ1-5	CASSLKPWEQPQHF
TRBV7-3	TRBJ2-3	CASSEGTSGSTDTQYF
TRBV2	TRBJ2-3	CASSEATGLGTSTDTQYF
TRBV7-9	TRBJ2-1	CASSPNYSYNEQFF
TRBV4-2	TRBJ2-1	CASSQDINSDRFF
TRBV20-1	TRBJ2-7	CSAPGTREQYF